Below, 3 T cell receptor beta chains from the same sample are listed, as sequenced in a study of T-cell memory formation after mild COVID-19. TCRdb re-derived calls from the 5' RACE reads in MiXCR, one entry per CDR3 protein. This table holds approximately 190,000 distinct CDR3 sequences, 15% to 20% found once. Sequenced input: PBMCs or a T cell subset sorted from them (not recorded which). The source of these receptors is an adult woman who had mild COVID-19 (a few samples of this study predate the infection). Cell type and time point are not known.

This clonotype appeared a few times. The genes are TRBV24-1 and TRBJ2-2; 9 bases agree with TRBD1. Germline loops: CDR1 KGHDR, CDR2 SFDVKD. The CDR3 is 16 amino acids. V was pared by 4 bases and J by 5 bases, with 7 bases of the junction left unmatched. This CDR3 is CATSDPGTGLTGELFF. DNA of the CDR3: TGTGCCACCAGTGACCCCGGGACAGGGTTGACCGGGGAGCTGTTTTTT.

This clonotype has just a few counts. V gene TRBV3-1 combines with J gene TRBJ2-3; 8 nucleotides match TRBD2. Losses at the gene ends were 0 bases for V and 3 bases for J; bases not matched to a gene: 5. The CDR3 is 16 residues long. Per the germline V gene, CDR1 is LGHDT and CDR2 is YNNKEL (reference sequence). The CDR3 DNA reads as TGTGCCAGCAGCCAAGATCCGGCTAGCGGGACAGATACGCAGTATTTT. Translating it yields CASSQDPASGTDTQYF.

The rearrangement uses TRBV25-1 and TRBJ1-3; TRBD1 might be the D (5 bases). The V end was cut by 3 bases, the J end by 4 bases, with 13 bases between. The CDR3 totals 15 residues. Germline CDR1 MGHDK, CDR2 SYGVNS. CDR3 loop: CASSDPGTKGNTIYF. For the CDR3, the DNA is TGTGCCAGCAGTGACCCAGGGACTAAAGGAAACACCATATATTTT. The entire variable domain, with the rest obtained from reference TRBV25-1 and TRBJ1-3, is as follows: EADIYQTPRYLVIGTGKKITLECSQTMGHDKMYWYQQDPGMELHLIHYSYGVNSTEKGDLSSESTVSRIRTEHFPLTLESARPSHTSQYLCASSDPGTKGNTIYFGEGSWLTVV.